A single sample gave rise to the 11 T cell receptor beta chains below, sequenced in a study of T-cell reconstitution after alpha-beta-depleted transplantation in children (dated by TCRdb to 2015 to 2016). Per the publication, the treatment or condition label means: allogeneic hematopoietic cell transplantation with graft depleted of TCRalphabeta T cells and CD19 B cells. Preparation of the library involved PCR. For sequencing, an Illumina HiSeq 2500 was employed. To normalize quantification of the TCRbeta repertoire, the TCR libraries were built with molecular barcoding that relied on unique molecular identifiers. The public reads were reanalyzed by TCRdb: fastp trimming at Q25, MiXCR alignment, in-frame beta chains only. Identical CDR3 protein sequences are pooled into one entry, listed with their most common genes and DNA. This sample lists some 120,000 distinct CDR3 sequences; roughly 10% were detected once. In total, the top ten clones hold approximately 25% of the sample.

The sequences come from PBMCs, mostly from graft donor cells, collected 180 days after TCRalphabeta/CD19-depleted stem cell transplant. The source is a girl under three years old who had a stem cell transplant for combined immunodeficiency, so the T cells may come from the graft donor.

This clonotype has a count of ten or more. The CDR3 loop reads CSAMRGGETQYF. The CDR3 DNA follows: TGCAGTGCTATGCGGGGCGGGGAGACCCAGTACTTC. The chain combines TRBV20-1 with TRBJ2-5; D is possibly TRBD2 (6 bases). CDR1 and CDR2 from the germline V gene are DFQATT and SNEGSKA (reference sequence). The CDR3 is made up of 12 amino acids. The V end lost 4 bases, the J end lost 5 bases, and 11 bases lay between the germline ends.

This clonotype was seen a handful of times. The rearrangement links TRBV6-1 to TRBJ2-5, with TRBD1 matching 8 bases. The junction had 14 bases not matched to a gene; V was cut back by 7 bases and J by 1 base. Germline V gene sequence: CDR1 MNHNS, CDR2 SASEGT. There are 17 residues in the CDR3. This CDR3 is CASNSDRALPLQETQYF. CDR3 bases: TGTGCCAGCAACTCGGACAGGGCCCTACCTCTCCAAGAGACCCAGTACTTC.

This clonotype was counted between two and nine times. The chain's CDR3 is CASRLPGNEQYF. The CDR3 DNA reads as TGCGCCAGCAGGTTACCGGGTAACGAGCAGTACTTC. The rearrangement joins TRBV5-1 to TRBJ2-7, with unresolved D. The germline V gene encodes CDR1 SGHRS and CDR2 YFSETQ. The CDR3 runs to 12 residues. Trimming cost V 5 bases and J 5 bases, with 11 bases left between them.

The rearrangement joins TRBV6-2 or TRBV6-3 to TRBJ2-1; D is possibly TRBD2 (6 bases). Deletions cut 6 bases from V and 1 base from J, with 13 bases between. Germline CDR1 and CDR2: MNHEY and SVGEGT. The CDR3 has 15 residues. CDR3 nucleotide sequence: TGTGCCAGCAGACCTTCGACTAGATCCTACAATGAGCAGTTCTTC. This codes for CASRPSTRSYNEQFF.

V gene TRBV12-3 or TRBV12-4 combines with J gene TRBJ1-1, with 7 nucleotides matching TRBD1. The CDR3 is 15 residues long. V dropped 3 bases and J dropped 0; count of bases not matched to a gene: 4. The CDR3 DNA reads TGTGCCAGCAGTTTGACAGGGCGCATGAACACTGAAGCTTTCTTT. This translates into CASSLTGRMNTEAFF.

This clonotype was detected only a few times. V usage is TRBV11-2 and J usage is TRBJ2-5, with D possibly being TRBD1 (6 bases). Between the trimmed V and J ends, which lost 4 bases and 1 base, there was a span of 10 bases. The CDR3 is 14 residues long. Per the germline V gene, CDR1 is SGHAT and CDR2 is FQNNGV. This chain's CDR3 is CASSYNRVQETQYF. For the CDR3, the DNA is TGTGCCAGCAGCTATAACAGGGTCCAAGAGACCCAGTACTTC.

The CDR3 region has the DNA TGCAGTGCCCTCCCCAGGGCTAGCGGGTACTACGAGCAGTACTTC. Translating gives CSALPRASGYYEQYF. This sequence joins TRBV20-1 and TRBJ2-7; 8 nucleotides match TRBD2. The germline CDR1 and CDR2 sequences are DFQATT and SNEGSKA (reference sequence). V lost 6 bases and J lost 3; bases outside the gene matches: 13. The CDR3 runs to 15 residues.

The chain has TRBV7-2 and TRBJ1-5; 9 bases agree with TRBD1. CDR3 length: 17 amino acids. V trimming: 2 bases; J trimming: 1 base; junction bases outside the gene matches: 6. CDR1 SGHTA and CDR2 FQGNSA come from the germline V gene. The CDR3 bases are TGTGCCAGCAGCTTAAGGGGACAGGGTTTGAGCAATCAGCCCCAGCATTTT. This codes for CASSLRGQGLSNQPQHF.

This clonotype was observed many times. The V call is TRBV12-3 or TRBV12-4, the J call TRBJ1-2, with D possibly being TRBD1 (6 bases). The CDR3 runs to 13 residues. V was shortened by 1 base and J by 6 bases, with 9 bases between the two germline ends. The CDR3 coding sequence is TGTGCCAGCAGTTTAGGGACAGTCAATGGCTACACCTTC. Protein: CASSLGTVNGYTF.

This clonotype was recorded at least ten times. The V gene is TRBV7-9, the J gene TRBJ2-3, with 8 bases matching TRBD2. The V gene end was trimmed by 1 base and the J gene end by 5 bases; junction bases not matched to a gene: 5. The CDR3 has 15 amino acids. Per the germline V gene, CDR1 is SEHNR and CDR2 is FQNEAQ (reference sequence). The CDR3: CASSLGSGDGDTQYF. The CDR3 nucleotides read TGTGCCAGCAGCTTAGGTAGCGGGGATGGAGATACGCAGTATTTT.

In this sample, this clonotype turned up a few times. This chain links TRBV7-2 with TRBJ1-2; 8 bases map to TRBD1. The germline gives CDR1 SGHTA, CDR2 FQGNSA. V was pared by 3 bases and J by 3 bases, with 9 bases of the junction left unmatched. The CDR3 consists of 16 residues. The CDR3 here is CASSFWADRAYYGYTF. For the CDR3, the DNA is TGTGCCAGCAGCTTTTGGGCGGACAGGGCTTACTATGGCTACACCTTC. Full variable domain (missing parts from reference TRBV7-2 and TRBJ1-2): GAGVSQSPSNKVTEKGKDVELRCDPISGHTALYWYRQSLGQGLEFLIYFQGNSAPDKSGLPSDRFSAERTGGSVSTLTIQRTQQEDSAVYLCASSFWADRAYYGYTFGSGTRLTVV.